The 7 T cell receptor beta chains listed next were all sequenced from one sample in a study of blood T cell repertoires in COVID-19. Measured with immunoSEQ multiplex PCR; TCRdb has only the in-frame clones, and not every one. The data hold about 80,000 clones, with roughly 80% observed a single time. The sample comprised peripheral blood. All receptors come from a woman in her 70s with acute or convalescent COVID-19.

CDR3 sequence (DNA): TGTGCCAGCAGTTACTCCGGTGTCTCTACTAACTATGGCTACACCTTC. Protein product: CASSYSGVSTNYGYTF. V is TRBV6-5 and J is TRBJ1-2; the D is unclear. Germline V CDR1 and CDR2: MNHEY, SVGAGI. The CDR3 is made up of 16 amino acids. The V end was cut by 0 bases, the J end by 0 bases, with 11 bases between.

The chain combines TRBV29-1 with TRBJ1-5; D is possibly TRBD1 (5 bases). V lost 6 bases and J lost 2, with 14 bases in between. The germline V gene has CDR1 SQVTM and CDR2 ANQGSEA. This CDR3 has 14 amino acids. CDR3 coding DNA: TGCAGCGTATCGTCGGGGGGGGGCAATCAGCCCCAGCATTTT. It codes for CSVSSGGGNQPQHF.

A single count supports this clone. The rearrangement uses TRBV3-1 (or the pseudogene TRBV3-2) and TRBJ2-7; 7 bases align to TRBD2. Unmatched junction bases numbered 9, after V lost 3 bases and J lost 4 bases. This CDR3 region has 15 residues. Germline V gives CDR1 LGHDT, CDR2 YNNKEL (reference sequence). The chain's CDR3 is CASSHGYPGGYEQYF. CDR3 nucleotide sequence: TGTGCCAGCAGCCATGGCTACCCGGGGGGATACGAGCAGTACTTC.

This clone was seen more than once but under ten times. The chain recombines TRBV14 with TRBJ1-1; possible D gene TRBD1, 6 bases. Trimming shortened V by 3 bases and J by 14 bases, and 13 bases separated the two germline ends. Germline V gene sequence: CDR1 SGHDN, CDR2 FVKESK. The CDR3 spans 11 residues. The CDR3 sequence: CASSHLGARFF. DNA of the CDR3: TGTGCCAGCAGCCACTTGGGGGCGCGATTCTTT. Using reference TRBV14 and TRBJ1-1 for the parts outside the CDR3, the full variable domain is EAGVTQFPSHSVIEKGQTVTLRCDPISGHDNLYWYRRVMGKEIKFLLHFVKESKQDESGMPNNRFLAERTGGTYSTLKVQPAELEDSGVYFCASSHLGARFFGQGTRLTVV.

The chain links TRBV5-1 to TRBJ2-1; 9 bases agree with TRBD1. After removal of 4 bases from V and 7 bases from J, the junction contained 9 bases not matched to a gene. This CDR3 contains 15 residues. The germline V gene has CDR1 SGHRS and CDR2 YFSETQ. CDR3 region: CASSTGQGTVNEQFF. Written as DNA, the CDR3 is TGCGCCAGCAGCACAGGACAGGGGACCGTGAATGAGCAGTTCTTC.

J is TRBJ1-1 and V is TRBV28; no clear D gene. Trimming left V 2 bases short and J 5 bases short, with 9 bases between. Germline assignment: CDR1 MDHEN and CDR2 SYDVKM. CDR3 length: 13 residues. This CDR3 reads CASSLPGGTEAFF. CDR3 nucleotides: TGTGCCAGCAGTTTACCGGGTGGGACTGAAGCTTTCTTT.

The rearrangement links TRBV6-6 to TRBJ2-1; 7 bases are a match to TRBD1. V shed 8 bases and J 0 bases; nucleotides not matched to a gene: 1. This CDR3 contains 13 residues. Germline V CDR1 and CDR2: MNHNY, SVGAGI (reference sequence). The CDR3 protein is CASSGGSYNEQFF. CDR3 DNA sequence: TGTGCCAGCTCAGGGGGCTCCTACAATGAGCAGTTCTTC.